This T cell receptor beta chain was captured in a study of shared clonotypes between healthy human individuals (dated by TCRdb to the early 2020s). As for the study more broadly: Three men and two women, aged 18 to 49 years, made up the cohort. Per donor, leukapheresis produced somewhere between about 0.8 and 9 billion PBMCs. To estimate repertoire size and how much clonotypes are shared between individuals, the study performed deep sequencing of blood TCR repertoires from five healthy adults. For each donor, CD4 naive and CD4 memory were each given three plates, CD8 naive was given two plates, and CD8 memory was given one plate. Libraries were prepared and TCR repertoires were sequenced by different laboratories using diverse techniques, in order to increase sequencing depth and limit assay-specific biases.

TCR CDR3 regions were amplified from genomic DNA by multiplex PCR using the deep immunoSEQ assay. Genomic DNA extracted from each cell subset was distributed evenly over all wells of several immunoSEQ 96-well plates, and each plate served as one replicate. For sorted subsets, 150 to 250 ng of genomic DNA, equivalent to some 30,000 T cell genomes, went into each replicate PCR. Purified libraries were quantified with a Qubit 3.0 fluorometer, sized on a Bioanalyzer 2100, and re-quantified with the KAPA Library Quantification kit. Every immunoSEQ 96-well plate was sequenced on a dedicated single-read 150-cycle Illumina NextSeq 550 flow cell. From the authors' description of their analysis: Because the immunoSEQ output included only junctional sequences and no quality scores, the filtering could not be the same as the filtering used for full-length reads. To assign V/J genes and CDR3, sequences were annotated using PyIR, a Python wrapper for IgBLAST v1.9, with IMGT germline references. Reads were filtered out if the reads had weak V/J assignments (E-value above 1e-6), no CDR3, stop codons, out-of-frame junctions, or ambiguous translated residues. V3J clonotypes were defined as sequences sharing the same inferred V gene, J gene, and CDR3 amino acid sequence. Percentage overlap between repertoires was computed as shared unique clonotypes divided by the size of the smaller repertoire. RTK rarefaction, the Chao1 estimator, and Recon v2.1 estimates of unobserved clonotypes were used to assess repertoire richness. Generation probabilities for all TCRbeta clonotypes obtained by the gDNA method from a handful of donors were computed using OLGA. TCRdb holds this immuneACCESS table with in-frame rearrangements only. Some clones are missing; in checked studies, unresolved V genes explain under half, and the rest has no known cause. The DNA gave D and trimming, while V, J and clone size come from that table. Counted in this sample were some 700,000 clones; about nine tenths of them appeared once. The ten largest clonotypes hold roughly 36% of the sample.

Beyond this particular receptor, the publication reports: The genetic and exposure-history diversity represented was limited by the small number of donors. Sampling was restricted to blood, and TCR repertoires in tissues likely differ from the TCR repertoires found in blood. Pairwise subsampling led to the expectation that sequencing depth would affect the degree of clonotype sharing among donors. Incomplete sequencing was indicated by rarefaction of sorted-subset datasets, despite the large sequencing depth. Clonotypes shared by all four sorted-subset donors showed higher generation probabilities than non-shared clonotypes. Estimated clonotype richness was generally larger for naive than for memory subsets. Approximately 5% of naive CD4, 3.5% of naive CD8, around 2.3% of memory CD4, and about 0.4% of memory CD8 clonotypes were shared across a few donors.

Donors were healthy HIV-negative adults with no recently reported acute infections or vaccinations. All donors were Caucasian adults living in Nashville, Tennessee, USA. The CD8 memory samples were a combination of magnetically selected CD45RO+ cells and CCR7-negative CD45RA+ effector memory (TemRA) cells. Blood was obtained by leukapheresis, after which PBMCs were separated by Ficoll-Histopaque density gradient centrifugation and cryopreserved in liquid nitrogen vapor phase. Purity and quantity of every magnetically sorted T cell population were checked by analytical flow cytometry. Genomic DNA was isolated from every sorted fraction and measured by UV absorbance on a Nanodrop 2000c. As to this clone: What antigen it recognizes has not been identified. No much larger clonotype is one base removed from it; base qualities were not supplied.

From the cysteine through the phenylalanine, the CDR3 covers 14 amino acids. Here the CDR3 DNA is all that survives: 42 bases in frame from base 1. The germline V gene encodes CDR1 MDHEN and CDR2 SYDVKM. Between the V and J ends, shortened by 2 bases and 2 bases respectively, the junction contains 10 bases. Input material: memory CD8+ T cells from PBMCs. The cell subset or site label, read with the paper, signifies: CD45RO+ cells pooled with CCR7-negative TemRA cells. Rearrangement joined TRBV28 to TRBJ2-7, with the D segment identity uncertain. The sequence derives from a man aged 18 to 29 in good health. Some clones in this sample may be carry-over from other donors' samples. The CDR3: CASSLRGTTYEQYF. The DNA is TGTGCCAGCAGTTTACGTGGAACAACCTACGAGCAGTACTTC.